This T cell receptor beta chain was found in a study of blood T cells in healthy people across ages (dated by TCRdb to the mid-2010s). For context, the study as a whole: In model experiments, template switching captured about one uniquely barcoded TCR beta cDNA molecule for every two T cells. To avoid experimental bias, donors of different ages were spread randomly across the sequencing lanes. Donors were grouped into four age groups: young (average roughly 16 years), middle-aged (over 35), aged (around 60) and long-lived (approximately 81). Using deep sequencing normalized with unique cDNA molecular identifiers, the study measured how TCR beta repertoire diversity changes with age. Two additional independent replicas of 1 million unique cDNA reads from the same blood draw were analyzed for two donors (one aged 18 to 29 and one aged 80 or older). Points the paper makes about the study in general: Because donor CMV infection status was unknown, age-related changes in expanded clonotypes were potentially confounded. Observed TCR beta diversity per million T cells fell roughly linearly with age, and a significant reduction was already apparent by age roughly 41. Conclusive comparison of naive and antigen-experienced compartments was prevented by the profiling of bulk unsorted PBMCs. Compared with the aged group, more naive CD4+ T cells, fewer expanded clones and increased TCR diversity were shown by the long-lived group, suggesting age selection. The percentage of naive T cells measured by flow cytometry correlated strongly with observed TCR beta diversity. Estimates of total diversity based on one million sequenced T cells were regarded as lower bounds and as underestimates.

The donors were 40 or so Caucasian individuals from Russia, aged about 6 to 100 years, who were systemically healthy. Each donor gave 8 to 10 milliliters of peripheral blood, collected into EDTA-treated Vacutainer tubes. PBMCs were isolated by Ficoll-Paque density-gradient centrifugation, with at least 7 million obtained per sample. Trizol reagent was used to extract total RNA from PBMCs, with at least 6 micrograms per sample. The percentages of naive CD45RAhigh/CD27high T cells were determined by flow cytometry on a PBMC aliquot from every donor. The CDR3 starts with the cysteine, ends with the phenylalanine, and has 12 residues. The DNA shown is the 36-base CDR3, in frame from base 1. Via the germline V gene, CDR1 is SGHRS and CDR2 YFSETQ. As to this clonotype: This receptor's antigen is unknown. The junction departs from germline at one end; a sequencing error may be responsible.

The method was 5' RACE. Sequenced using an Illumina HiSeq 2500. A second about 6 to 11 cycle PCR used a sample-barcoded 5' primer and a J-beta primer mix. Each TCR beta cDNA molecule received a unique molecular identifier from a template-switch 5' adaptor carrying 12 random nucleotides. Each sample yielded at least 3 million CDR3-containing paired-end reads. First-strand cDNA was synthesized from all RNA with the Mint cDNA synthesis kit, primed by a TRBC-specific oligonucleotide. After uracil-DNA glycosylase treatment, a first 18-cycle PCR used universal primers M1SS and BC2_uni_R on all cDNA. Regarding the original processing steps: Each sample was normalized by randomly selecting 1 million high-quality reads, each carrying a distinct molecular identifier. Reads with shared molecular identifiers were discarded instead of being binned into consensus sequences. MiTCR, set to a Q25 quality threshold and the strictest error-elimination algorithm, was used for CDR3 identification, clonotype clustering and error correction. Lower-bound total TCR beta diversity was estimated with a nonparametric unseen species model using Euler transformation. The public reads were reanalyzed by TCRdb: fastp trimming at Q25, MiXCR alignment, in-frame beta chains only. Here each entry gathers all rows of one CDR3 protein and keeps the most common genes and DNA. TCRdb, not the original authors, processed these V and J calls. This sample is represented by about 970,000 distinct CDR3 sequences; 51% of them were singletons. About a fifth of the sample comes from the top ten.

Recombination linked TRBV5-1 to TRBJ2-7; D gene: possibly TRBD2, on 5 matching bases. Sequencing input: blood. This TCR was sampled from a woman in her sixties in good health. The sequence in DNA is TGCGCCAGCAGCCCTAGCTCCGACGAGCAGTACTTC. This gives the protein CASSPSSDEQYF.